A selection of T cell receptor beta chains follows, all from one sample in a study of cytomegalovirus exposure and HLA in healthy donors. Sequencing was performed with immunoSEQ multiplex PCR; in TCRdb, only in-frame clones are kept and a portion is missing. This table holds over 80,000 clones, roughly 63% found once. The material sequenced was PBMCs. The receptors here all came from a boy younger than 18 in good health and CMV-seropositive. The CDR3 runs from the conserved cysteine through the conserved F or W. Each record gives: clone size, J gene, V gene, D gene, CDR3 DNA, CDR3 protein. A D gene is named only where the DNA matches it firmly. Clone size is stated in some rows and not others, as once, few, many or a class when expanded.

. TRBJ2-1 TRBV10-2 . TGCGCCAGCAGTGAGCGCACGTCCGCGGGGCCGGGCGAGCAGTTCTTC CASSERTSAGPGEQFF
. TRBJ2-1 TRBV5-1 . TGCGCCAGCAGCTCTAGCGATGAGCAGTTCTTC CASSSSDEQFF
. TRBJ2-7 TRBV7-6 . TGTGCCAGCAGCCGCAACAATCAGGGCTTCGAGCAGTACTTC CASSRNNQGFEQYF
. TRBJ1-1 TRBV2 . TGTGCCAGCAGTGAAATGGGGGCCGGCACTGAAGCTTTCTTT CASSEMGAGTEAFF
. TRBJ1-6 TRBV7-9 . TGTGCCAGCAGCGCGACATTCAATTCACCCCTCCACTTT CASSATFNSPLHF
. TRBJ2-5 TRBV5-1 . TGCGCCAGCAGCTTGGGGACAGAAGAGACCCAGTACTTC CASSLGTEETQYF
. TRBJ2-1 TRBV6-5 . TGTGCCAGCAGCCAGGGGCTCCTCTCCTACAATGAGCAGTTCTTC CASSQGLLSYNEQFF
. TRBJ1-2 TRBV9 TRBD1 TGTGCCAGCAGCGTAGAAACGACAGGGGGATGGGGTGGCTACACCTTC CASSVETTGGWGGYTF
. TRBJ2-7 TRBV6-5 . TGTGCCAGCAGTAGAGCCTACGAGCAGTACTTC CASSRAYEQYF
. TRBJ2-1 TRBV7-3 . TGTGCCAGCAGCTCGCGGTACGACAATGAGCAGTTCTTC CASSSRYDNEQFF
. TRBJ2-3 TRBV10-1 . TGCGCCAGCAGTGGGGCTGCCCATACGCAGTATTTT CASSGAAHTQYF
. TRBJ1-1 TRBV18 . TGTGCCAGCTCACCTGGGCAGTTGAACACTGAAGCTTTCTTT CASSPGQLNTEAFF
. TRBJ1-2 TRBV15 . TGTGCCACCAGCAGAGATCTCCAGGGGATTTTCTCCTATGGCTACACCTTC CATSRDLQGIFSYGYTF
. TRBJ2-2 TRBV10-2 TRBD2 TGCGCCAGCAGATTTAGCGGGAGGACCACCGGGGAGCTGTTTTTT CASRFSGRTTGELFF
few TRBJ1-1 TRBV5-1 . TGCGCCAGCAGCTTGGCCGGGGACACTGAAGCTTTCTTT CASSLAGDTEAFF
. TRBJ1-1 TRBV6-1 TRBD1 TGTGCCAGCAGTACGACAGGGTCGAACACTGAAGCTTTCTTT CASSTTGSNTEAFF
. TRBJ2-3 TRBV6-6 . TGTGCCAGCAACAACAGCCCCACAGATACGCAGTATTTT CASNNSPTDTQYF
few TRBJ2-7 TRBV5-1 TRBD2 TGCGCCAGCAGCTCCTCCGGGGGGGCCATCCACGAGCAGTACTTC CASSSSGGAIHEQYF
few TRBJ1-1 TRBV6-1 . TGTGCCAGCAGTGAACAGGGGAACACCGAAGCTTTCTTT CASSEQGNTEAFF
. TRBJ2-3 TRBV2 . TGTGCCAGCAGCCCTCTTTATACGCAGTATTTT CASSPLYTQYF
. TRBJ1-2 TRBV7-7 . TGTGCCAGCAGCTTAGTCAAGCCCTCCGGTGGCTACACCTTC CASSLVKPSGGYTF
few TRBJ2-3 TRBV9 . TGTGCCAGCAGCGGGGACGGGACTCGCACAGATACGCAGTATTTT CASSGDGTRTDTQYF
. TRBJ1-2 TRBV5-1 . TGCGCCAGCAGCTTTGATTCAAACTCTAACTATGGCTACACCTTC CASSFDSNSNYGYTF
. TRBJ2-7 TRBV2 TRBD1 TGTGCCAGCAGCCCGACAGGGTTTTCCTACGAGCAGTACTTC CASSPTGFSYEQYF
. TRBJ1-5 TRBV4-1 . TGCGCCAGCAGCCGACAGGGCAATCAGCCCCAGCATTTT CASSRQGNQPQHF
. TRBJ2-7 TRBV6-5 TRBD1 TGTGCCAGCAGTTGGGGACAGGGAAACTCCTACGAGCAGTACTTC CASSWGQGNSYEQYF
. TRBJ2-1 TRBV6-5 . TGTGCCAGCAGTCCCCGGGGACTACCGGGGGGCGAGCAGTTCTTC CASSPRGLPGGEQFF
. TRBJ2-3 TRBV19 . TGTGCCAGTAGCCGCCGGCAGGGGACGACAGATACGCAGTATTTT CASSRRQGTTDTQYF
. TRBJ1-6 TRBV5-4 . TGTGCCAGCAGCCCACCCGTCAGCTCCTATAATTCACCCCTCCACTTT CASSPPVSSYNSPLHF
. TRBJ1-1 TRBV5-6 . TGTGCCAGCAGCTTGGAACGTTCATACGGACATCGAAACACTGAAGCTTTCTTT CASSLERSYGHRNTEAFF
few TRBJ1-1 TRBV30 TRBD1 TGTGCCTGGAACCTGCAGGGGGTCACTGAAGCTTTCTTT CAWNLQGVTEAFF
. TRBJ2-3 TRBV21-1 . TGTGCCAGCAGCAAAGGGGCAGGGCCCACAGATACGCAGTATTTT CASSKGAGPTDTQYF
. TRBJ1-5 TRBV4-1 . TGCGCCAGCAGAGACACAGGGCCCAATCAGCCCCAGCATTTT CASRDTGPNQPQHF
. TRBJ2-2 TRBV7-9 TRBD1 TGTGCCAGCAGCCCACTAACCCTCGACAGGGCGCTAGGCACCGGGGAGCTGTTTTTT CASSPLTLDRALGTGELFF
once TRBJ2-1 TRBV5-1 TRBD2 TGCGCCAGCAGCCTGACTAGCGGGAGAGAGCAGTTCTTC CASSLTSGREQFF
. TRBJ2-7 TRBV9 . TGTGCCAGCAGCGTAGGGGAGGGGGGACAACGCTACGAGCAGTACTTC CASSVGEGGQRYEQYF
once TRBJ1-2 TRBV6-1 TRBD1 TGTGCCAGCAGTGAGACAGGGATGGGAGGCTACACCTTC CASSETGMGGYTF
few TRBJ2-7 TRBV7-9 TRBD2 TGTGCCAGCAGCTTAGCGGGGAGGGAAGATCGGTACTTC CASSLAGREDRYF
once TRBJ2-5 TRBV5-1 . TGCGCCAGCAGTGATCCCCCCCGGGACACTCAGTACTTC CASSDPPRDTQYF
. TRBJ1-1 TRBV30 . TGTGCCTGGGACTTGGAGGGGTACATTCGAGGTGAAGCTTTCTTT CAWDLEGYIRGEAFF
. TRBJ1-1 TRBV2 TRBD1 TGTGCCTCACACCCAGGGGGGCCCACTGAAGCTTTCTTT CASHPGGPTEAFF
. TRBJ1-2 TRBV7-2 . TGTGCCAGCAGCTTAGAACAGATCTATGGCTACACCTTC CASSLEQIYGYTF
. TRBJ2-7 TRBV5-4 TRBD2 TGTGCCAGCAGCTTGGGACTAGCGGGAGGGCCGGGAGAGCAGTACTTC CASSLGLAGGPGEQYF